These 7 T cell receptor beta chains came from one sample sequenced in a study of control samples from healthy donors and cancer patients (dated by TCRdb to about 2020). The receptor library was made with the immunoSEQ multiplex PCR assay. Entries here come from immuneACCESS through TCRdb and include only in-frame sequences with V and J called. Some clones fail to appear in such tables; in the studies checked, an unresolved V gene covers under half of the shortfall, and the cause of the remainder is unknown. The sample profile shows around 70,000 clones; about 89% of them were found once. The ten largest clones represent around 2% of the sample. The sample taken for sequencing was PBMCs. All receptors derive from a woman in her 50s with head and neck cancer.

The chain has TRBV18 and TRBJ1-2; possibly TRBD1 for D (6 bases). The CDR3 loop spans 17 amino acids. Germline V gives CDR1 KGHSH, CDR2 LQKENI. V was shortened by 1 base and J by 0 bases, with 15 bases between the two germline ends. CDR3 sequence: CASSPLGEGGSNYGYTF. CDR3 nucleotides: TGTGCCAGCTCACCACTGGGAGAGGGGGGCTCTAACTATGGCTACACCTTC.

The chain has TRBV5-5 and TRBJ2-7; 10 nucleotides line up with TRBD1. The CDR3 spans 18 residues. Losses at the gene ends were 3 bases for V and 0 bases for J; bases not matched to a gene: 12. Germline V gene sequence: CDR1 SGHKS, CDR2 YYEKEE (reference sequence). CDR3 loop: CASSSRLGGQGSSYEQYF. CDR3 coding DNA: TGTGCCAGCAGCTCCCGCCTTGGGGGACAGGGGAGCTCCTACGAGCAGTACTTC.

The chain recombines TRBV19 with TRBJ1-2; D might be TRBD1 (6 bases). The germline CDR1 and CDR2 sequences are LNHDA and SQIVND (reference sequence). This CDR3 spans 14 amino acids. Trimming pared 6 bases from V and 3 bases from J, leaving 14 bases between. As DNA, the CDR3 is TGTGCCAGTAGAACGGACAGCCGATACTATGGCTACACCTTC. This sequence encodes CASRTDSRYYGYTF.

The rearrangement joins TRBV4-2 to TRBJ1-2; D remains ambiguous. The CDR3 totals 14 residues. The V and J ends lost 1 base and 6 bases respectively, with 12 bases between them. Germline values: CDR1 LGHNA, CDR2 YNFKEQ. The CDR3 loop is CASSQGGTVDGYTF. In nucleotides, the CDR3 is TGTGCCAGCAGCCAAGGGGGAACTGTCGATGGCTACACCTTC.

The J gene is TRBJ2-3, the V gene TRBV12-3 or TRBV12-4, with D unclear. Deletions cut 7 bases from V and 4 bases from J, with 6 bases between. The CDR3 loop spans 11 amino acids. CDR3 loop: CASILADTQYF. The CDR3 DNA is TGTGCCAGCATCCTAGCAGATACGCAGTATTTT.

The chain carries TRBV5-1 and TRBJ2-7; D may be TRBD1 (5 bases). CDR3 size: 16 residues. Trimming left V 1 base short and J 4 bases short, with 18 bases between. Germline-derived CDR1 and CDR2 are SGHRS and YFSETQ. CDR3 in amino acids: CASSLKGPGYDYEQYF. In DNA, the CDR3 is TGCGCCAGCAGCTTGAAGGGCCCAGGGTATGATTACGAGCAGTACTTC.

The chain has TRBV10-2 and TRBJ2-5; the match to TRBD2 covers 10 bases. The V segment lost 8 bases and the J segment 2 bases; nucleotides outside the gene matches: 8. The CDR3 is 15 residues long. The V gene's germline CDR1 is WSHSY and CDR2 SAAADI. The CDR3 is CASRGASGGQETQYF. CDR3 bases: TGCGCCAGCCGAGGGGCTAGCGGGGGTCAAGAGACCCAGTACTTC.